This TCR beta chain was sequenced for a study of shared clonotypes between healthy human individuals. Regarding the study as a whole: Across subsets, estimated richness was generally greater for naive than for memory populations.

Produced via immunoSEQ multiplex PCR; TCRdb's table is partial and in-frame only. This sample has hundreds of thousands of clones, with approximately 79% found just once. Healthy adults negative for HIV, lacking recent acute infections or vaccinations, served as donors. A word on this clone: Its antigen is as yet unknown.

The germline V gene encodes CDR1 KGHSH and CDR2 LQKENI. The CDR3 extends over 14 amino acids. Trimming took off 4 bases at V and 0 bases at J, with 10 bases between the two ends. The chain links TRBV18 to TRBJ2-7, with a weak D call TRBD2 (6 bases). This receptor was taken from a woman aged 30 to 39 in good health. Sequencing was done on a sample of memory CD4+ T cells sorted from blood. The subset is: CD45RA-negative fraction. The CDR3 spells CASSRDSISYEQYF. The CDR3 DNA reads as TGTGCCAGCTCACGGGACTCTATCTCCTACGAGCAGTACTTC.